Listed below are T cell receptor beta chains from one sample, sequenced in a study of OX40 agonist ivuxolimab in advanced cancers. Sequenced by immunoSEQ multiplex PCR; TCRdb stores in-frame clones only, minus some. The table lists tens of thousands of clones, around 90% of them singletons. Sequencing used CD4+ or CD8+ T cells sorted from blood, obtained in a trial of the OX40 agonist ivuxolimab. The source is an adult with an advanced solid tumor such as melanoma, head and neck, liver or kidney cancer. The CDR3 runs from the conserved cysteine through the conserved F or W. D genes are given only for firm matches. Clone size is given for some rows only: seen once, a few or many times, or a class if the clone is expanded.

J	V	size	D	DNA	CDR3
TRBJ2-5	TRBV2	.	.	TGTGCCAGCAGTGGGAGCCGACAAGAGACCCAGTACTTC	CASSGSRQETQYF
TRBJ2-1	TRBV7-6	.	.	TGTGCCAGCAGCTCCAAACTTGGGATAAATGAGCAGTTCTTC	CASSSKLGINEQFF
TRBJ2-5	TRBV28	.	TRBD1	TGTGCCGCCGACAGGGGCGTGCAAGAGACCCAGTACTTC	CAADRGVQETQYF
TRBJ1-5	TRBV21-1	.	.	TGTGCCAGCAGCACCCAAACAGGGAAAGGGCAGCCCCAGCATTTT	CASSTQTGKGQPQHF
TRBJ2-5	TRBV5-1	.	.	TGCGCCAGCAGCTTGAATGGGGAGACCCAGTACTTC	CASSLNGETQYF
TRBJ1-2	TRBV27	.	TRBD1	TGTGCCAGCTCCCGGACAGGGAACTCCTATGGCTACACCTTC	CASSRTGNSYGYTF
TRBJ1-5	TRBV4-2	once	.	TGTGCCAGCAGCCAACATACTAGCAATCAGCCCCAGCATTTT	CASSQHTSNQPQHF
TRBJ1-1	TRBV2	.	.	TGTGCCAGCAGTGTGGCCGAGGGCACTGAAGCTTTCTTT	CASSVAEGTEAFF
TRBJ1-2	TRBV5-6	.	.	TGTGCCAGCAGCTTGGTGGGTGGCAGTACTAACTATGGCTACACCTTC	CASSLVGGSTNYGYTF
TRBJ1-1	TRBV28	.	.	TGTGCCAGCAGTTTATATGGGGGTTTGAACACTGAAGCTTTCTTT	CASSLYGGLNTEAFF
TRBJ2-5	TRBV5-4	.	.	TGTGCCAGCAGCTTGGTTACGGAGACCCAGTACTTC	CASSLVTETQYF
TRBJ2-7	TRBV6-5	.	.	TGTGCCAGCAGTGTCAGGGGTCCGTCCTACGAGCAGTACTTC	CASSVRGPSYEQYF
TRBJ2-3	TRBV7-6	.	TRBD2	TGTGCCAGCAGCTTAGAAGGCGGGGGGGCCTCGGAGACAGATACGCAGTATTTT	CASSLEGGGASETDTQYF
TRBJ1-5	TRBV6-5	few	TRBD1	TGTGCCAGCAGTGACAGGGAGTGGAGGCCCCAGCATTTT	CASSDREWRPQHF
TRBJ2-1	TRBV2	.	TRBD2	TGTGCCAGCATCCAAGGGCTAGCGGGAGCGGTTTCAAATGAGCAGTTCTTC	CASIQGLAGAVSNEQFF
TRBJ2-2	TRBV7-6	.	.	TGTGCCAGCAGGCTAAACACCGGGGAGCTGTTTTTT	CASRLNTGELFF
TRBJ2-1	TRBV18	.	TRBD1	TGTGCCAGCTCACCAAACGGACAGGGTCGTGATGAGCAGTTCTTC	CASSPNGQGRDEQFF
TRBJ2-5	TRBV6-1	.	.	TGTGCCAGCAGTGACGGGACTGCAGACCAAGAGACCCAGTACTTC	CASSDGTADQETQYF
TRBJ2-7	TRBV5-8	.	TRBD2	TGTGCCAGCAGCCCGGGAGGCTCTTCCCAAGGGGCACTTGGCGAGCAGTACTTC	CASSPGGSSQGALGEQYF
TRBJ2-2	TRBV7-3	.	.	TGTGCCAGCAGCTTAACTGGGGTTCACACCGGGGAGCTGTTTTTT	CASSLTGVHTGELFF
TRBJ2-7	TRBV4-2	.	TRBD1	TGTGCCAGCAGCCGTGCGTTGTCGGGACAGGGCTCCTACGAGCAGTACTTC	CASSRALSGQGSYEQYF
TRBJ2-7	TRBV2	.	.	TGTGCCAGCAGAATTAACTACGAGCAGTACTTC	CASRINYEQYF
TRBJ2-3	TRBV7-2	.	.	TGTGCCAGCAGCTTACGTTCAACTACTGGGGGAGGCACAGATACGCAGTATTTT	CASSLRSTTGGGTDTQYF
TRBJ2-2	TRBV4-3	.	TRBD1	TGCGCCAGCAGCCAAGACCGGCAGGGGGCCTGGGGCGGGGAGCTGTTTTTT	CASSQDRQGAWGGELFF
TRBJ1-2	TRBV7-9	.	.	TGTGCCAGCAGCTACCAGACAGAAAACTATGGCTACACCTTC	CASSYQTENYGYTF
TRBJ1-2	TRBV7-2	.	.	TGTGCCAGCAGCTCGTGGGACCTGGGTGGCTATGGCTACACCTTC	CASSSWDLGGYGYTF
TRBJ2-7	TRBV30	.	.	TGTGCCGGGTTGTCAGGGGCGGTCAACGAGCAGTACTTC	CAGLSGAVNEQYF
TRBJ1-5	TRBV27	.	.	TGTGCCAGCAGTAGCCTCGACAGGCGCCATCAGCCCCAGCATTTT	CASSSLDRRHQPQHF
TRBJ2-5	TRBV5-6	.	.	TGTGCCAGCAGCTCGGGGGCCCGGGGAAATTTCCAAGAGACCCAGTACTTC	CASSSGARGNFQETQYF